The rows below give T cell receptor beta chains drawn from one sample of a study of cytomegalovirus exposure and HLA in healthy donors. Measured with immunoSEQ multiplex PCR; TCRdb has only the in-frame clones, and not every one. The table lists about 150,000 clones, 85% of them singletons. The sample comprised PBMCs. The origin of the receptors is a boy under 10 years old in good health and CMV-seronegative. The CDR3 runs from the conserved cysteine through the conserved F or W. The order of the fields is V gene, CDR3 length, J gene, clone size, D gene, CDR3 protein, CDR3 DNA. The D gene is left open where the match is weak. Clone size is not always given. Where it is, it says once, few, many or a class for expanded clones.

TRBV5-1	15	TRBJ2-3	once	TRBD1	CASNGGTGVPDTQYF	TGCGCCAGCAACGGGGGGACAGGGGTGCCAGATACGCAGTATTTT
TRBV6-6	11	TRBJ1-2	NA	NA	CASSTSGGYTF	TGTGCCAGCAGTACCTCGGGTGGCTACACCTTC
TRBV9	13	TRBJ1-2	NA	NA	CASSGDTNYGYTF	TGTGCCAGCAGCGGGGACACCAACTATGGCTACACCTTC
TRBV28	15	TRBJ1-5	once	NA	CASSLSWSGNQPQHF	TGTGCCAGCAGCCTGTCTTGGAGTGGAAATCAGCCCCAGCATTTT
TRBV19	16	TRBJ2-1	medium-sized	NA	CASSIGGVELYNEQFF	TGTGCCAGTAGTATAGGGGGGGTGGAGCTCTACAATGAGCAGTTCTTC
TRBV29-1	16	TRBJ1-2	NA	NA	CSVGEWRGPEDYGYTF	TGCAGCGTGGGGGAGTGGAGGGGCCCCGAGGACTATGGCTACACCTTC
TRBV15	16	TRBJ1-5	NA	NA	CATSRDHRVSNQPQHF	TGTGCCACCAGCAGAGATCACAGGGTTAGCAATCAGCCCCAGCATTTT
TRBV13	14	TRBJ1-1	NA	NA	CASRNGASNTGAFF	TGTGCCAGTCGGAATGGAGCCTCCAACACTGGAGCTTTCTTT
TRBV6-1	14	TRBJ1-1	NA	TRBD1	CASSLGTGDTEAFF	TGTGCCAGCTCCCTCGGGACAGGGGACACTGAAGCTTTCTTT
TRBV19	14	TRBJ2-3	NA	NA	CASRQVSSTDTQYF	TGTGCCAGTAGGCAGGTTTCAAGCACAGATACGCAGTATTTT
TRBV11-2	16	TRBJ1-1	NA	TRBD1	CASSLGVRTGGTEAFF	TGTGCCAGCAGTTTGGGCGTGCGGACAGGGGGTACTGAAGCTTTCTTT
TRBV10-3	18	TRBJ2-3	NA	TRBD2	CAISDSRPLAGVPDTQYF	TGCGCCATCAGTGATAGCCGTCCGCTAGCGGGAGTCCCAGATACGCAGTATTTT
TRBV10-1	13	TRBJ2-1	NA	TRBD2	CASSRTSLGEQFF	TGCGCCAGCAGCAGGACTAGTTTGGGTGAGCAGTTCTTC
TRBV4-2	17	TRBJ2-1	NA	TRBD1	CASSQGAGQGAYNEQFF	TGTGCCAGCAGCCAAGGAGCGGGACAGGGGGCCTACAATGAGCAGTTCTTC
TRBV28	14	TRBJ1-2	NA	NA	CASSLRGGGYGYTF	TGTGCCAGCAGTTTACGGGGCGGGGGCTATGGCTACACCTTC
TRBV5-1	15	TRBJ2-3	NA	NA	CASSLGQGSTDTQYF	TGCGCCAGCAGCTTGGGGCAGGGAAGCACAGATACGCAGTATTTT
TRBV9	17	TRBJ2-2	NA	TRBD2	CASSVDELAGGTGELFF	TGTGCCAGCAGCGTAGACGAACTAGCGGGGGGCACCGGGGAGCTGTTTTTT
TRBV29-1	17	TRBJ2-3	NA	TRBD1	CSVEEPFGTGSTDTQYF	TGCAGCGTTGAAGAACCCTTTGGGACAGGTAGCACAGATACGCAGTATTTT
TRBV5-4	15	TRBJ1-2	NA	TRBD1	CASSLPRTGHYGYTF	TGTGCCAGCAGCCTCCCCAGGACAGGGCACTATGGCTACACCTTC
TRBV6-1	17	TRBJ1-4	NA	NA	CASSEALGRGFREKLFF	TGTGCCAGCAGTGAAGCGCTGGGGCGGGGCTTTCGTGAAAAACTGTTTTTT
TRBV19	16	TRBJ2-3	NA	NA	CASQRRRHLYTDTQYF	TGTGCCAGTCAGCGACGTAGGCATTTGTACACAGATACGCAGTATTTT
TRBV6-1	15	TRBJ1-6	NA	NA	CASSEGQGGGSPLHF	TGTGCCAGCAGTGAGGGGCAGGGAGGAGGTTCACCCCTCCACTTT
TRBV7-2	14	TRBJ2-7	once	NA	CASSLRQGVYEQYF	TGTGCCAGCAGCCTAAGACAAGGGGTCTACGAGCAGTACTTC
TRBV13	15	TRBJ2-1	NA	TRBD1	CASSLVGRGSNEQFF	TGTGCCAGCAGCTTAGTAGGCAGGGGGTCCAATGAGCAGTTCTTC
TRBV28	15	TRBJ1-5	once	TRBD1	CASRHRQGGNQPQHF	TGTGCCAGCAGACATCGACAGGGTGGCAATCAGCCCCAGCATTTT
TRBV28	15	TRBJ1-5	few	NA	CASRYFDRELEPQHF	TGTGCCAGCAGATATTTCGACCGGGAGTTAGAGCCCCAGCATTTT
TRBV7-7	18	TRBJ2-3	NA	TRBD2	CASSALPTSGGHTDTQYF	TGTGCCAGCAGCGCACTGCCGACTAGCGGGGGCCACACAGATACGCAGTATTTT
TRBV2	11	TRBJ2-5	NA	NA	CATLRRETQYF	TGTGCCACCCTAAGAAGAGAGACCCAGTACTTC
TRBV5-1	16	TRBJ2-2	NA	TRBD1	CASSLAGGADTGELFF	TGCGCCAGCAGCTTGGCAGGGGGCGCCGACACCGGGGAGCTGTTTTTT
TRBV19	13	TRBJ2-3	NA	NA	CASSIGGTDTQYF	TGTGCCAGTAGTATCGGGGGCACAGATACGCAGTATTTT
TRBV10-3	13	TRBJ1-2	once	NA	CAISESGQGGYTF	TGTGCCATCAGTGAGTCGGGGCAGGGAGGCTACACCTTC
TRBV9	14	TRBJ2-5	once	TRBD2	CASSSRTREETQYF	TGTGCCAGCAGCTCCCGGACTAGAGAGGAGACCCAGTACTTC
TRBV7-9	15	TRBJ1-1	NA	TRBD1	CASSTLGTGVTEAFF	TGTGCCAGCAGCACCTTAGGGACAGGGGTCACTGAAGCTTTCTTT
TRBV5-1	17	TRBJ2-5	NA	TRBD2	CASSSGRSGGARETQYF	TGCGCCAGCAGCTCCGGTCGTAGCGGGGGGGCGAGGGAGACCCAGTACTTC
TRBV27	15	TRBJ1-5	NA	TRBD1	CASSPGQGGNQPQHF	TGTGCCAGCAGCCCGGGACAGGGGGGGAATCAGCCCCAGCATTTT
TRBV7-8	12	TRBJ1-2	once	TRBD1	CASNDRGYGYTF	TGTGCCAGCAACGACAGGGGCTATGGCTACACCTTC
TRBV10-1	13	TRBJ2-7	once	TRBD2	CASSEGLVREQYF	TGCGCCAGCAGTGAGGGACTAGTTCGCGAGCAGTACTTC
TRBV10-2	17	TRBJ2-5	once	NA	CASSESAGWPVGETQYF	TGCGCCAGCAGTGAGTCGGCAGGGTGGCCTGTAGGGGAGACCCAGTACTTC
TRBV14	14	TRBJ1-2	once	TRBD1	CASSQTGGFEGYTF	TGTGCCAGCAGCCAGACAGGGGGATTTGAGGGCTACACCTTC
TRBV28	16	TRBJ2-1	NA	NA	CASSPGPGDGYNEQFF	TGTGCCAGCAGCCCCGGGCCGGGGGACGGCTACAATGAGCAGTTCTTC
TRBV28	12	TRBJ1-1	NA	NA	CASSPDGGVAFF	TGTGCCAGCAGCCCCGATGGGGGGGTCGCTTTCTTT
TRBV6-1	15	TRBJ2-1	NA	TRBD2	CASSDGGRAIHEQFF	TGTGCCAGCAGTGACGGCGGGAGGGCCATCCATGAGCAGTTCTTC
TRBV6-5	15	TRBJ1-2	NA	NA	CASSYEGDTRYGYTF	TGTGCCAGCAGTTACGAAGGGGACACCCGATATGGCTACACCTTC
TRBV7-8	15	TRBJ2-3	NA	TRBD1	CASSILTGGTDTQYF	TGTGCCAGCAGCATCCTGACAGGGGGCACAGATACGCAGTATTTT
TRBV28	14	TRBJ1-1	NA	TRBD1	CASSLGGQGSEAFF	TGTGCCAGCAGTTTAGGGGGACAGGGTTCTGAAGCTTTCTTT
TRBV5-4	13	TRBJ1-1	NA	NA	CASSLGAWTEAFF	TGTGCCAGCAGCTTGGGGGCATGGACTGAAGCTTTCTTT
TRBV5-6	14	TRBJ1-1	NA	TRBD1	CASSKTGGNGEAFF	TGTGCCAGCAGCAAGACAGGGGGCAACGGTGAAGCTTTCTTT
TRBV28	14	TRBJ2-2	once	TRBD1	CASSGQGNTGELFF	TGTGCCAGCAGCGGACAGGGGAACACCGGGGAGCTGTTTTTT
TRBV6-5	14	TRBJ2-3	NA	TRBD2	CASSRRGDTDTQYF	TGTGCCAGCAGCCGCCGGGGGGACACAGATACGCAGTATTTT
TRBV7-2	14	TRBJ2-2	NA	NA	CASSLARATGELFF	TGTGCCAGCAGCTTAGCCAGGGCAACCGGGGAGCTGTTTTTT
TRBV28	12	TRBJ2-5	NA	NA	CASGGKVETQYF	TGTGCCAGCGGCGGGAAAGTGGAGACCCAGTACTTC